These T cell receptor beta chains were read from a single sample in a study of shared clonotypes between healthy human individuals. Measured with immunoSEQ multiplex PCR; TCRdb has only the in-frame clones, and not every one. Counted here are 2 million to 3 million clones, 90% to 95% occurring once; the ten biggest clones make up around 0.37%. Input material: naive CD4+ T cells from PBMCs. These receptors all stem from a man between 18 and 35 years old in good health. Some clones in this sample may be carry-over from other donors' samples. Each CDR3 is given without its conserved first and last residue.

j_call v_call cdr3_aa
TRBJ2-7 TRBV30 AWTGAWGDTPYEQY
TRBJ1-4 TRBV29-1 SVEGGMDEKLF
TRBJ2-5 TRBV7-3 ASSLSSRAHSGETQY
TRBJ2-5 TRBV7-3 ASSYRGGSETQY
TRBJ2-1 TRBV19 ASIPSLAAGNNEQF
TRBJ1-6 TRBV20-1 SAEGGSPLH
TRBJ2-2 TRBV27 ASSFGPTPDTGELF
TRBJ2-7 TRBV29-1 SVDWSGSSYEQY
TRBJ2-3 TRBV5-1 ASSKGDRDTDTQY
TRBJ2-7 TRBV5-1 ASRSLAGGPNVEQY
TRBJ2-6 TRBV11-2 ASSPQGAGTGANVLT
TRBJ2-1 TRBV30 AWTKISNEQF
TRBJ2-7 TRBV28 ASSSPLHPSRDYEQY
TRBJ2-7 TRBV28 ASSTTGQGYYEQY
TRBJ2-3 TRBV28 ASSSGTDTQY
TRBJ2-5 TRBV2 ASSEGTGGGGETQY
TRBJ2-4 TRBV18 ASSRREAPGIQY
. TRBV2 ASRNGYEQY
TRBJ1-5 TRBV2 ASSDRGGQPQH
TRBJ2-1 TRBV18 ASSPPRQASSYNEQF
TRBJ1-1 TRBV6-1 ASSDKAGSTEAF
TRBJ1-2 TRBV5-6 ASSLTGGVYGYT
TRBJ2-7 TRBV4-3 ASSQATAGDLYEQY
TRBJ2-5 TRBV7-2 ASSLIPGFQETQY
TRBJ2-1 TRBV7-9 ASSLGQAVWDEQF
TRBJ2-6 TRBV29-1 SGLVGSGANVLT
TRBJ2-3 TRBV7-8 ASSWGGPGTDTQY
TRBJ1-1 TRBV6-5 ASRGTGGSEAF
TRBJ2-7 TRBV7-9 ASSTYGTSGYEQY
TRBJ2-1 TRBV19 ASSSFSTGTVYNEQF
TRBJ1-1 TRBV28 ASTVPGQGQPNTEAF
TRBJ2-3 TRBV4-2 ASSQDPSGRVEDTQY
TRBJ2-7 TRBV18 ASSPGQGSYEQY
TRBJ1-1 TRBV9 ASSLHREGTEAF
TRBJ1-1 TRBV6-4 ASSDLYGGEAF
TRBJ2-7 TRBV28 ASSRGTSGSREQY
TRBJ1-4 TRBV14 ASSFGGGDEKLF
TRBJ2-7 TRBV7-2 ASSLVRYEQY
TRBJ2-1 TRBV9 ASSVGAGYYNEQF
TRBJ2-2 TRBV5-4 ASSLRPGQGTGELF
TRBJ1-4 TRBV4-1 ASSQDSGRLNEKLF
TRBJ1-2 TRBV16 ASSQSRGGNYGYT
TRBJ1-1 TRBV29-1 SVHDRMNTEAF
TRBJ1-2 TRBV28 ASSFHRDGRGVYGYT
TRBJ2-3 TRBV11-3 ASSLERTDTQY
TRBJ2-1 TRBV7-3 ASSNRGRNEQF
TRBJ1-1 TRBV9 ASSRTGVATEAF
TRBJ2-7 TRBV6-1 ASSELRTEQY
TRBJ2-2 TRBV18 ASSRIIRDGTGELF
TRBJ2-7 TRBV18 ASSPQGGGEQY
TRBJ2-7 TRBV7-3 ASSVSGRATNEQY
TRBJ2-7 TRBV28 ASSPGGSLYEQY
TRBJ2-7 TRBV6-1 ASSEAGPYEQY
TRBJ2-7 TRBV5-1 ASSLAWDTIYEQY
TRBJ2-5 TRBV5-4 ASRPGTTAETQY
TRBJ1-2 TRBV10-1 ASSEGQGRGYT
TRBJ1-2 TRBV20-1 SARRGGYT
TRBJ1-5 TRBV6-1 ATHRGPPRPQH